Listed here are 11 T cell receptor beta chains from one sample, sequenced in a study of cytomegalovirus exposure and HLA in healthy donors. The primer mix had 60 Vbeta and 13 Jbeta primers. Method: immunoSEQ multiplex PCR; TCRdb's copy keeps in-frame clones and lacks some. The sample holds roughly 92,000 clones, 70% to 80% seen once. Sequencing was performed on PBMCs. These receptors came from a woman aged 45 to 65 in good health and CMV-seropositive.

The chain couples TRBV28 to TRBJ2-1, with 14 positions matching TRBD2. CDR1 and CDR2 (germline): MDHEN, SYDVKM. The CDR3 is 16 amino acids. Germline trimming cut 3 bases from V and 8 bases from J; bases unmatched to any gene: 6. This CDR3 reads CASSFYGLAGGYEQFF. CDR3 DNA: TGTGCCAGCAGTTTCTACGGACTAGCGGGAGGCTATGAGCAGTTCTTC.

CDR3 sequence: CASSLADGYTF. The CDR3 bases are TGTGCCAGCAGCTTAGCCGATGGCTACACCTTC. The chain is built from TRBV11-2 and TRBJ1-2, with D hard to call. Germline CDR1 is SGHAT and CDR2 is FQNNGV. V lost 1 base and J lost 6, with 3 bases in between. The length of the CDR3 is 11 residues.

This clone was seen more than once but under ten times. The V call is TRBV5-1, the J call TRBJ2-1; D might be TRBD2 (6 bases). V dropped 8 bases and J dropped 4 bases, with 28 bases sitting between them. The CDR3 runs 18 residues. Germline V CDR1 and CDR2: SGHRS, YFSETQ. CDR3 coding DNA: TGCGCCAGTACCAAGGGGTTAAGGAGCGGTCGGGGGTACAATGAGCAGTTCTTC. Translated: CASTKGLRSGRGYNEQFF.

The chain couples TRBV15 to TRBJ1-4; D gene unclear. Trimming pared 1 base from V and 0 bases from J, leaving 9 bases between. The CDR3 sequence is 16 residues long. From germline, CDR1 is LNHNV and CDR2 YYDKDF (reference sequence). The CDR3 DNA is TGTGCCACCAGCAGAGGGGGAGCTTCAACTAATGAAAAACTGTTTTTT. This codes for CATSRGGASTNEKLFF.

This chain uses TRBV16 with TRBJ2-7; D is unclear. The length of the CDR3 is 13 residues. V was trimmed by 3 bases and J by 2 bases, leaving 8 bases between them. Germline loops: CDR1 KGHSY, CDR2 FQNENV. The CDR3 loop reads CASSQGRAYEQYV. As DNA, the CDR3 is TGTGCCAGCAGCCAGGGCAGAGCCTACGAGCAGTACGTC.

This clone occurred a few times. The CDR3 is CASRRQGAGGYGYTF. The DNA of the CDR3 is TGCGCCAGCAGGCGACAGGGGGCAGGCGGCTATGGCTACACCTTC. J is TRBJ1-2 and V is TRBV5-1, with 10 bases aligning to TRBD1. CDR3 length: 15 amino acids. In germline, CDR1 is SGHRS, CDR2 YFSETQ. With V trimmed by 5 bases and J by 4 bases, 8 bases remained unmatched.

The rearrangement uses TRBV28 and TRBJ2-2; D not resolved. The CDR3 loop spans 12 amino acids. The ends were cut back, 2 bases at V and 4 bases at J, with 2 bases in the middle. CDR1 MDHEN and CDR2 SYDVKM come from the germline V gene. The CDR3 region has the DNA TGTGCCAGCAGTTTACTCACCGGGGAGCTGTTTTTT. Protein sequence: CASSLLTGELFF. Using reference TRBV28 and TRBJ2-2 for the parts outside the CDR3, the full variable domain is DVKVTQSSRYLVKRTGEKVFLECVQDMDHENMFWYRQDPGLGLRLIYFSYDVKMKEKGDIPEGYSVSREKKERFSLILESASTNQTSMYLCASSLLTGELFFGEGSRLTVL.

This sequence joins TRBV29-1 and TRBJ1-1, with a tentative D call TRBD1 (6 bases). The CDR3 contains 14 residues. Germline loops: CDR1 SQVTM, CDR2 ANQGSEA. The CDR3 sequence is CNGRGTGRNTEAFF. The CDR3, as DNA: TGCAACGGCCGGGGAACAGGGAGGAACACTGAAGCTTTCTTT.

The chain has TRBV5-6 and TRBJ1-1; no clear D gene. Trimming cost V 5 bases and J 6 bases, with 8 bases left between them. This CDR3 contains 11 residues. Per the germline V gene, CDR1 is SGHDT and CDR2 is YYEEEE. In DNA, the CDR3 is TGTGCCAGCAGAAAGCCATCTGAAGCTTTCTTT. Amino acids: CASRKPSEAFF.

V is TRBV6-1 and J is TRBJ1-5, with TRBD1 identical over 8 bases. CDR1 is MNHNS and CDR2 is SASEGT in the germline V gene. J lost 1 base, V lost 4 bases, and 3 bases had no gene match. This CDR3 contains 15 residues. CDR3 sequence: CASSGGQGSNQPQHF. The CDR3 DNA reads TGTGCCAGCAGTGGTGGACAGGGAAGCAATCAGCCCCAGCATTTT.

This clone has just one count. V and J are TRBV5-6 and TRBJ2-7; 7 bases align to TRBD2. Germline trimming cut 4 bases from V and 2 bases from J; bases unmatched to any gene: 9. CDR1 and CDR2 (germline): SGHDT, YYEEEE. CDR3 size: 15 residues. The CDR3 region has the DNA TGTGCCAGCAGCCGACCCAGCGGGGCCCCCTACGAGCAGTACTTC. Its protein product is CASSRPSGAPYEQYF.